These 12 T cell receptor beta chains were sequenced from one sample in a study of blood T cell repertoires in COVID-19 (dated by TCRdb to the early 2020s). The receptor library was made with the immunoSEQ multiplex PCR assay. What TCRdb holds here is the immuneACCESS table cut down to in-frame rearrangements. Part of the clones is not present; checked against another copy, under half of the missing clones reflect an unresolved V gene, and the others are unexplained. The sample contains 250,000 to 350,000 clones, about 91% of them found a single time. The leading ten clones occupy 5.5% to 7% of the sample. The sequenced sample was peripheral blood. Receptor source: a woman in her 30s who had recovered from COVID-19.

The CDR3 DNA sequence: TGCAGCGTTGAAGATCGGGTGATTTCCTATGGCTACACCTTC. As protein: CSVEDRVISYGYTF. This sequence joins TRBV29-1 and TRBJ1-2; D unresolved. This CDR3 is built from 14 residues. The germline V gene encodes CDR1 SQVTM and CDR2 ANQGSEA. Trimming took off 0 bases at V and 4 bases at J, with 12 bases between the two ends.

This clone was seen a single time. The chain joins TRBV6-5 to TRBJ1-1; D is possibly TRBD1 (5 bases). This CDR3 region has 15 residues. Germline V gives CDR1 MNHEY, CDR2 SVGAGI. V lost 8 bases and J lost 0, with 16 bases in between. The CDR3 DNA is TGTGCCAGCCGACCGGGGGAACAGCTGAACACTGAAGCTTTCTTT. Its protein product is CASRPGEQLNTEAFF.

This clone has only one observation. The V gene is TRBV7-9, the J gene TRBJ2-7, with D tentatively TRBD1 (5 bases). Germline values: CDR1 SEHNR, CDR2 FQNEAQ (reference sequence). CDR3 length: 15 residues. The V gene lost 4 bases and the J gene lost 1 base, with 14 bases spanning the gap. The CDR3 spells CASSSGAGLSYEQYF. The CDR3 DNA is TGTGCCAGCAGCTCTGGGGCAGGGCTATCCTACGAGCAGTACTTC.

V is TRBV5-4 and J is TRBJ2-7; 11 nucleotides match TRBD2. The CDR3 consists of 15 residues. Looked up from germline, CDR1 is SGHNT and CDR2 is YYREEE (reference sequence). The V segment lost 4 bases and the J segment 1 base; nucleotides outside the gene matches: 4. CDR3 sequence (DNA): TGTGCCAGCAGCGTTAGCGGGGGGGGTTCCTACGAGCAGTACTTC. Its protein product is CASSVSGGGSYEQYF.

The chain has TRBV5-6 and TRBJ1-3, with D maybe TRBD1 (6 bases). V was clipped by 0 bases and J by 2 bases, with 12 bases between them. Germline-derived CDR1 and CDR2 are SGHDT and YYEEEE. The CDR3 spans 16 residues. The CDR3 bases are TGTGCCAGCAGCTTGGCCGGGGAGGGGGCTGGAAACACCATATATTTT. This codes for CASSLAGEGAGNTIYF.

V is TRBV10-3 and J is TRBJ2-2, with D perhaps TRBD1 (5 bases). The CDR3 extends over 17 amino acids. With 0 bases removed from V and 6 bases from J, the gap between germline ends came to 17 bases. Per the germline V gene, CDR1 is ENHRY and CDR2 is SYGVKD. CDR3 residues: CAISESQSVQGAGELFF. For the CDR3, the DNA is TGTGCCATCAGTGAGTCTCAGTCGGTGCAAGGGGCCGGGGAGCTGTTTTTT.

The chain carries TRBV2 and TRBJ1-5; D remains unclear. This CDR3 comprises 14 residues. CDR1 and CDR2 from the germline V gene are SNHLY and FYNNEI. The germline V and J ends were trimmed by 6 bases and 6 bases, with 15 bases remaining between them. CDR3 protein: CASREGGIGQPQHF. The CDR3 coding sequence is TGTGCCAGCAGGGAGGGCGGGATTGGTCAGCCCCAGCATTTT.

The CDR3 DNA reads as TGTGCCAGCAGCTTAGAGGGGCGCCTCTACAATGAGCAGTTCTTC. Its translation is CASSLEGRLYNEQFF. This chain links TRBV7-9 with TRBJ2-1; TRBD1 might be the D (5 bases). The CDR3 contains 15 residues. Per germline, CDR1 SEHNR and CDR2 FQNEAQ (reference sequence). V was shortened by 1 base and J by 3 bases, with 10 bases between the two germline ends.

This chain joins TRBV6-5 and TRBJ2-5; 8 bases match TRBD2. The CDR3 covers 13 residues. V lost 6 bases, J lost 5 bases, and 5 bases stayed unmatched. Germline CDR1 and CDR2: MNHEY and SVGAGI. The CDR3 nucleotides are TGTGCCAGCAGGCCCCCGGGGGGGGAGACCCAGTACTTC. Residues: CASRPPGGETQYF.

The chain combines TRBV24-1 with TRBJ1-5; perhaps TRBD1 as D (6 bases). The CDR3 is 15 residues long. CDR1 and CDR2 (germline): KGHDR, SFDVKD. Deletions cut 0 bases from V and 5 bases from J, with 10 bases between. The CDR3 loop is CATSDLEGGDQPQHF. CDR3 nucleotide sequence: TGTGCCACCAGTGATTTGGAAGGGGGGGATCAGCCCCAGCATTTT.

This chain uses TRBV28 with TRBJ2-5; 9 nucleotides align to TRBD2. CDR1 and CDR2 (germline): MDHEN, SYDVKM. The CDR3 contains 14 residues. V was clipped by 8 bases and J by 5 bases; unmatched bases: 9. CDR3 DNA: TGTGCCAGCGGGGGAGCGGGGGGTCGGGAGACCCAGTACTTC. Its translation is CASGGAGGRETQYF.

The chain joins TRBV5-1 to TRBJ2-1; D not certain. The CDR3 contains 14 residues. Trimming pared 7 bases from V and 5 bases from J, leaving 16 bases between. Germline V gene sequence: CDR1 SGHRS, CDR2 YFSETQ. The CDR3 region has the DNA TGCGCCAGCCGTTTGGCTTCAGAAGACAATGAGCAGTTCTTC. It translates to CASRLASEDNEQFF.